The present entry profiles one TCR beta chain with its context. Its antigen is not identified. The source of the sample is a study of Ad26.COV2.S vaccination and SARS-CoV-2 variants. Study overall: Vaccine-arm donor from the placebo-controlled COV1001 Ad26.COV2.S trial. Ad26.COV2.S given intramuscularly, once or twice 56 days apart.

The V gene's germline CDR1 is SGHTA and CDR2 FQGTGA. The CDR3 covers 15 residues. With 5 bases clipped from V and 6 bases from J, the junction kept 6 bases outside the gene matches. Whole-study results and caveats: Spike-specific responses of CD8+ and CD4+ T cells were reported to display substantial breadth after vaccination.

Treatment reported: roughly 18 received Ad26.COV2.S at low or high dose, single or two shots; about 5 received placebo; per-sample allocation not given. It was on day 63 after the first vaccine or placebo injection that samples were taken. Expressing Wuhan-strain SARS-CoV-2 spike, an Ad26 vector served as the vaccine. Clones were read by immunoSEQ multiplex PCR, and TCRdb kept only the in-frame ones, dropping some. This sample has some 400,000 clones, with around 89% found just once. This receptor was identified in a person between 18 and 59 years old who received the Ad26.COV2.S COVID-19 vaccine or a placebo. The chain employs TRBV7-3 and TRBJ2-1, with 11 nucleotides matching TRBD2. The sample here was peripheral blood, taken in a trial of Ad26.COV2.S vaccine versus placebo. In DNA form, the CDR3 reads TGTGCCAGCAGCCCCTTTACTAGCGGGAGCAATGAGCAGTTCTTC. It encodes CASSPFTSGSNEQFF. The entire variable domain, with the rest obtained from reference TRBV7-3 and TRBJ2-1, is as follows: GAGVSQTPSNKVTEKGKYVELRCDPISGHTALYWYRQSLGQGPEFLIYFQGTGAADDSGLPNDRFFAVRPEGSVSTLKIQRTERGDSAVYLCASSPFTSGSNEQFFGPGTRLTVL.